The clone carrying this T cell receptor beta chain has at least ten counts. Trimming took off 8 bases at V and 10 bases at J, with 14 bases between the two ends. The V gene's germline CDR1 is SNHLY and CDR2 FYNNEI. CDR3 length equals 12 residues. Through MiXCR, TCRdb re-clonotyped the PCR reads. The table has around 22,000 clones, about 20% seen once; the top ten hold 9% to 15%. The sample belongs to a study of metastatic and nonmetastatic thyroid tumors. No treatment had been given to any patient before thyroid surgery. The sample was tumor tissue. The sequence came from a female donor with papillary thyroid cancer or a benign thyroid nodule (not recorded which). Some clones in this sample may be carry-over from other donors' samples. The chain uses TRBV2 and TRBJ1-4; the D gene is possibly TRBD1 (6 bases). The DNA of the CDR3 is TGTGCCAGCCTGGGGGGGCCTGGAAAACTGTTTTTT. It translates to CASLGGPGKLFF. Supplemented by reference TRBV2 and TRBJ1-4, the full variable domain reads EPEVTQTPSHQVTQMGQEVILRCVPISNHLYFYWYRQILGQKVEFLVSFYNNEISEKSEIFDDQFSVERPDGSNFTLKIRSTKLEDSAMYFCASLGGPGKLFFGSGTQLSVL.